The present TCR beta chain was sequenced within a study of shared clonotypes between healthy human individuals. Notes on the study in general: Among the subsets, naive ones generally showed larger estimated richness than memory ones. Generation of non-shared clonotypes was less probable than generation of clonotypes shared by all four donors.

Generated by immunoSEQ multiplex PCR, the TCRdb table keeps only in-frame clones and is missing some. The profile shows about 980,000 clones, approximately 80% of them singletons. This clone was detected ten times or more. As yet, its antigen is unknown. The same CDR3 also results from other DNA sequences found in this sample. This clonotype originated in a man between 18 and 29 years old in good health. Sequenced material: memory CD4+ T cells sorted from blood. The subset denotes: CD45RA-negative fraction.

The CDR3 coding sequence is TGTGCCAGCTCACAGGGACGCAATCAGCCCCAGCATTTT. Protein sequence: CASSQGRNQPQHF. The V call is TRBV18, the J call TRBJ1-5; D possibly corresponds to TRBD1 (5 bases). Germline loops: CDR1 KGHSH, CDR2 LQKENI. The ends were cut back, 4 bases at V and 2 bases at J, with 6 bases in the middle. The CDR3 runs to 13 residues.